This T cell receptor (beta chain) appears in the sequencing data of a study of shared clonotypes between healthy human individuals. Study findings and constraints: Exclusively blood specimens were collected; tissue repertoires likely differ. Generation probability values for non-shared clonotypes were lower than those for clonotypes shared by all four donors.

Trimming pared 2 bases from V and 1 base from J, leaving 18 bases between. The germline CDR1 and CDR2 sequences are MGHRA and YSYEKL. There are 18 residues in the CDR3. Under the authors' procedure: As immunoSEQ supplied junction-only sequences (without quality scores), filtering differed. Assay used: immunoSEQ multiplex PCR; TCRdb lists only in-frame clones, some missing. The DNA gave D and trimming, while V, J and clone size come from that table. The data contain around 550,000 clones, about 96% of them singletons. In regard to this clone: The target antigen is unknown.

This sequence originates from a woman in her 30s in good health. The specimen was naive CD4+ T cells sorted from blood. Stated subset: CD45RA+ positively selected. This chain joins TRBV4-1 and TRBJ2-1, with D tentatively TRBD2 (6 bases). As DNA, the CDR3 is TGCGCCAGCAGCCAATTTATTCCGGGAGTAAGGTCCTACAATGAGCAGTTCTTC. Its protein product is CASSQFIPGVRSYNEQFF.